This T cell receptor beta chain was retrieved from a study of blood T cell repertoires in COVID-19. Study background: The origin of the acute and convalescent COVID-19 samples was the United States, Italy and Spain. Sample material is recorded as cDNA or gDNA derived from T cells, B-cell-depleted T cells, or PBMCs.

Repertoires were generated with immunoSEQ multiplex PCR, while TCRdb's copy carries only in-frame clones and drops some. The data show 160,000 or so clones, with about 91% seen just once and 3.9% held by the top ten. Germline V gene sequence: CDR1 MRHNA, CDR2 SNTAGT. The CDR3 spans 17 residues. Deletions cut 4 bases from V and 8 bases from J, with 26 bases between. The gene calls are TRBV6-4 and TRBJ1-2, with a tentative D call TRBD1 (5 bases). This clonotype originated in a woman between 55 and 75 years old who had recovered from COVID-19. Sequencing was performed on peripheral blood. The CDR3 nucleotides are TGTGCCAGCAGTGGAGCCCCCGGGACTCAAGGTCGAGGAGGCTACACCTTC. Amino acid sequence: CASSGAPGTQGRGGYTF.